This TCR beta chain was identified during a study of T cell repertoires in cytomegalovirus infection. This clonotype was detected a few times. The antigen is undetermined. After removal of 5 bases from V and 0 bases from J, the junction contained 10 bases not matched to a gene. The V gene's germline CDR1 is MNHEY and CDR2 SMNVEV (reference sequence). The length of the CDR3 is 17 residues. TCRdb re-analysed the reads in MiXCR, keeping a single row per CDR3 protein. The table lists some 68,000 distinct CDR3 sequences, about 22% of them singletons. V gene TRBV27 combines with J gene TRBJ2-7; 10 nucleotides agree with TRBD2. Sample: PBMCs, sequenced either directly or after in vitro stimulation (not recorded which). This sequence originates from a human donor in good health (CMV status not recorded). Some clones in this sample may be carry-over from other donors' samples. CDR3 sequence: CASSLHRLAGSSYEQYF. In DNA, the CDR3 is TGTGCCAGCAGTCTTCACCGACTAGCGGGTAGCTCCTACGAGCAGTACTTC.